Listed below are T cell receptor beta chains from one sample, sequenced in a study of T cells in localized non-small cell lung cancer. Generated by immunoSEQ multiplex PCR, the TCRdb table keeps only in-frame clones and is missing some. This repertoire shows roughly 20,000 clones, around 90% found once; its top ten account for 2.7%. The sequencing here drew on peripheral blood, taken before any cancer treatment. The receptors were sampled from a woman between 35 and 70 years old with stage I lung adenocarcinoma. Each CDR3 is given without its conserved first and last residue. Each record gives: J gene, V gene, CDR3 protein.

j_call: TRBJ2-1; v_call: TRBV28; cdr3_aa: ALSSYNEQF
j_call: TRBJ1-2; v_call: TRBV27; cdr3_aa: ASSLAPSNYGYT
j_call: TRBJ2-5; v_call: TRBV11-3; cdr3_aa: ASSFGGARQETQY
j_call: TRBJ2-1; v_call: TRBV11-3; cdr3_aa: ASSSPGTKGGNEQF
j_call: TRBJ1-3; v_call: TRBV27; cdr3_aa: ASSLGQGNTIY
j_call: TRBJ1-1; v_call: TRBV7-3; cdr3_aa: ASSRSENTEAF
j_call: TRBJ2-7; v_call: TRBV19; cdr3_aa: ASSIGPVGRPYGQY
j_call: TRBJ2-2; v_call: TRBV18; cdr3_aa: ASSGLARSTGELF
j_call: TRBJ2-5; v_call: TRBV28; cdr3_aa: ASSSDFNRQGGWGTQY
j_call: TRBJ2-1; v_call: TRBV9; cdr3_aa: ASSVGPSGVSSYNEQF
j_call: TRBJ1-6; v_call: TRBV30; cdr3_aa: AWTTPDRGYNSPLH
j_call: TRBJ2-5; v_call: TRBV29-1; cdr3_aa: SVEEGRETQY
j_call: TRBJ2-7; v_call: TRBV11-2; cdr3_aa: ASSLGLSGRAGEQY
j_call: TRBJ1-5; v_call: TRBV2; cdr3_aa: ASRLGDYQPQH
j_call: TRBJ2-2; v_call: TRBV19; cdr3_aa: ASRVTGELF
j_call: TRBJ1-4; v_call: TRBV10-3; cdr3_aa: ATRTMANEKLF
j_call: TRBJ2-3; v_call: TRBV13; cdr3_aa: ASSARGLAGTSTDTQY
j_call: TRBJ2-5; v_call: TRBV7-9; cdr3_aa: ASSVKPTSGDQETQY
j_call: TRBJ2-1; v_call: TRBV20-1; cdr3_aa: SARDGSKQF
j_call: TRBJ2-7; v_call: TRBV6-1; cdr3_aa: ASSEMEVSSYEQY
j_call: TRBJ2-2; v_call: TRBV6-1; cdr3_aa: ASSEYFRTGWELF
j_call: TRBJ2-5; v_call: TRBV5-1; cdr3_aa: ASSDGLAGGPGETQY
j_call: TRBJ2-2; v_call: TRBV5-4; cdr3_aa: ASSLGGAGTGELF
j_call: TRBJ2-1; v_call: TRBV4-1; cdr3_aa: ASSQVHGSYNEQF
j_call: TRBJ2-2; v_call: TRBV9; cdr3_aa: ASSDLAGGPGELF
j_call: TRBJ1-5; v_call: TRBV19; cdr3_aa: ASSIEGGGNQPQH
j_call: TRBJ1-4; v_call: TRBV2; cdr3_aa: ASNRQTNEKLF
j_call: TRBJ2-5; v_call: TRBV2; cdr3_aa: ASRGGVGKETQY
j_call: TRBJ1-2; v_call: TRBV28; cdr3_aa: ASSFQGASYGYT
j_call: TRBJ1-1; v_call: TRBV10-3; cdr3_aa: AIRLGGGTEAF
j_call: TRBJ1-1; v_call: TRBV7-2; cdr3_aa: ASSFGQLNTEAF
j_call: TRBJ1-4; v_call: TRBV30; cdr3_aa: ACGPSTGGKAEKLF